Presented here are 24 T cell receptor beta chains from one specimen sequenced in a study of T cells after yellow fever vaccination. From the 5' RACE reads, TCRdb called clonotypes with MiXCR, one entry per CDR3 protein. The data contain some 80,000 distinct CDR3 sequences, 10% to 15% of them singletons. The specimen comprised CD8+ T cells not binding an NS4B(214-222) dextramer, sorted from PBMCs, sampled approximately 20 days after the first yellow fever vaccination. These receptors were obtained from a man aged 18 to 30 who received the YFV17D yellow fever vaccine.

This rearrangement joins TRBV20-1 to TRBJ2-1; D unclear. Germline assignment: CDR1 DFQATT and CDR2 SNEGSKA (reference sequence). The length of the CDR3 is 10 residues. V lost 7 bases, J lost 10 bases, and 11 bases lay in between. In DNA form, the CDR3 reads TGCAGTGTTGATGCGGCGGAGCAGTTCTTC. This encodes CSVDAAEQFF.

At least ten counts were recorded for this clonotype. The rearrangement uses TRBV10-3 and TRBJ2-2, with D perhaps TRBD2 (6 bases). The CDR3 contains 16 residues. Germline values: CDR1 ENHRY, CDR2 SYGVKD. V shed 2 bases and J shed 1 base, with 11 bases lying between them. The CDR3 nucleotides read TGTGCCATCAGTGAGGATAGTAGCGGGAACACCGGGGAGCTGTTTTTT. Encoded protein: CAISEDSSGNTGELFF.

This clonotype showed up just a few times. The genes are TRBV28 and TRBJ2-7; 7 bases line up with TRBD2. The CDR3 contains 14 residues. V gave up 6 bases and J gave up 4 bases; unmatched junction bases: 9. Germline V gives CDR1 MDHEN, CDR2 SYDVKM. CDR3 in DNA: TGTGCCAGCAGCAAACTAGCGCACATTTACGAGCAGTACGTC. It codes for CASSKLAHIYEQYV.

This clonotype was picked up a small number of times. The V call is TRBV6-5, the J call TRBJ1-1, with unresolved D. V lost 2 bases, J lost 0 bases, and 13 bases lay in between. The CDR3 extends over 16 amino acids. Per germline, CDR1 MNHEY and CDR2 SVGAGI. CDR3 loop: CASSYGPEYVNTEAFF. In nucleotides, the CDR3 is TGTGCCAGCAGTTACGGTCCGGAGTATGTGAACACTGAAGCTTTCTTT.

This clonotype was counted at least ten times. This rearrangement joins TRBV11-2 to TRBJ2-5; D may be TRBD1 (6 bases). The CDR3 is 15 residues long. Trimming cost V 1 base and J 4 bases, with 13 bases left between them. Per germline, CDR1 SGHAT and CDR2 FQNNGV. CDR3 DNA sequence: TGTGCCAGCAGCTTAGGCGACAGGCTCCTAGAGACCCAGTACTTC. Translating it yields CASSLGDRLLETQYF.

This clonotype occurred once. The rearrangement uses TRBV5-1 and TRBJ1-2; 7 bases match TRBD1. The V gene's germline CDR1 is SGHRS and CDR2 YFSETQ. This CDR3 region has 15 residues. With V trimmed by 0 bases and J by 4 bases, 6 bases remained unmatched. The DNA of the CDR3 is TGCGCCAGCAGCTTGGCCCCAGGGGGGGGCTATGGCTACACCTTC. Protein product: CASSLAPGGGYGYTF.

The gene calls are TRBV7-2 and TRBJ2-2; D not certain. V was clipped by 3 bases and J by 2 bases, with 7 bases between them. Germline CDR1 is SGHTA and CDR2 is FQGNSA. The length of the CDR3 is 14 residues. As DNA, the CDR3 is TGTGCCAGCAGCTTTGGATACAACACCGGGGAGCTGTTTTTT. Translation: CASSFGYNTGELFF.

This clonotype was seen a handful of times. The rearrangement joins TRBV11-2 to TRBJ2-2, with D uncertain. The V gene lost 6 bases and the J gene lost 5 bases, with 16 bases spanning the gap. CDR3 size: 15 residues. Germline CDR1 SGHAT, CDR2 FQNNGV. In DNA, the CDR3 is TGTGCCAGCAGTAATCCCTGGGGAAGGACCGGGGAGCTGTTTTTT. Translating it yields CASSNPWGRTGELFF.

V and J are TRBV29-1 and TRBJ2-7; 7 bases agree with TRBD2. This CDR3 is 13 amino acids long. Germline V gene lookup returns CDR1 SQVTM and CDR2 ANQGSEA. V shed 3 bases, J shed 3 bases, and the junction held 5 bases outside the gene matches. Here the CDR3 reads CSVEVGGSYEQYF. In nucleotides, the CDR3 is TGCAGCGTTGAGGTGGGGGGGAGCTACGAGCAGTACTTC.

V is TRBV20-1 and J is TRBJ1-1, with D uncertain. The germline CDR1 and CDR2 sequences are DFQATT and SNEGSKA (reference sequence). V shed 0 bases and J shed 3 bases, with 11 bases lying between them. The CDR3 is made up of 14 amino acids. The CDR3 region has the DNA TGCAGTGCTAGAGATGGTAACGGAGACACTGAAGCTTTCTTT. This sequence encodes CSARDGNGDTEAFF.

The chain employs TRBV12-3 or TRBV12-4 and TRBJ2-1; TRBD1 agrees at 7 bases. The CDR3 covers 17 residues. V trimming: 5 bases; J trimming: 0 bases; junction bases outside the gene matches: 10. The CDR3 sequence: CASSVNRGDSSYNEQFF. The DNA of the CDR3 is TGTGCCAGCAGTGTCAACAGGGGAGATAGCTCCTACAATGAGCAGTTCTTC.

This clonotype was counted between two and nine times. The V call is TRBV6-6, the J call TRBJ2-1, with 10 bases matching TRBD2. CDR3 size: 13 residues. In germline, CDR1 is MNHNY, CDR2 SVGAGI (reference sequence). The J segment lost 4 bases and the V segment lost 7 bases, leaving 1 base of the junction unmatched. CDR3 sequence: CASTSGGYNEQFF. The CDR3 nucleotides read TGTGCCAGCACTAGCGGGGGATACAATGAGCAGTTCTTC.

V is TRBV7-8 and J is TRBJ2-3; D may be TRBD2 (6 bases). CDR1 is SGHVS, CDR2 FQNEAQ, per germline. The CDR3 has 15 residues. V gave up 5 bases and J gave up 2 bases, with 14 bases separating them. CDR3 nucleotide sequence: TGTGCCAGCAGCCGGGGGTCGGGGACCACAGATACGCAGTATTTT. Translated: CASSRGSGTTDTQYF.

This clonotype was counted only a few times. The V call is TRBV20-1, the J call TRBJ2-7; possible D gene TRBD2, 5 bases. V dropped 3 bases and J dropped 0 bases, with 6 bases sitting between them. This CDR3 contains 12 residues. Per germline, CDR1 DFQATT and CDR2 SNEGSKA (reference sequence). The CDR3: CSARTTSYEQYF. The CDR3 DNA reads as TGCAGTGCTAGGACTACCTCCTACGAGCAGTACTTC.

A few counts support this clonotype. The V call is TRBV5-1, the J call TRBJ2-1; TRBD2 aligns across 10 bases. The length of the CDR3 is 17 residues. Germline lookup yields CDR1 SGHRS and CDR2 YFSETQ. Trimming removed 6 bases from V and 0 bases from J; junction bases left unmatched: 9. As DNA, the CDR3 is TGCGCCAGCACCCTTAGCGGGGGGTATTCCTCCTACAATGAGCAGTTCTTC. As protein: CASTLSGGYSSYNEQFF. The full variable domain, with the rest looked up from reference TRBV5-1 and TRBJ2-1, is KAGVTQTPRYLIKTRGQQVTLSCSPISGHRSVSWYQQTPGQGLQFLFEYFSETQRNKGNFPGRFSGRQFSNSRSEMNVSTLELGDSALYLCASTLSGGYSSYNEQFFGPGTRLTVL.

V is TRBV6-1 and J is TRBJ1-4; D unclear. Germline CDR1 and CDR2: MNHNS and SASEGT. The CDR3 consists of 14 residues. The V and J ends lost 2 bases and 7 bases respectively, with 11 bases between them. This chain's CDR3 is CASSELGGGEKLFF. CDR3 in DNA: TGTGCCAGCAGTGAACTTGGAGGTGGTGAAAAACTGTTTTTT.

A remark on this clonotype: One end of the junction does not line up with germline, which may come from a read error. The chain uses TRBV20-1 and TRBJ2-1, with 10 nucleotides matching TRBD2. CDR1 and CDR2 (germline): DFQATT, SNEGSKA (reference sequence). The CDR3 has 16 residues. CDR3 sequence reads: CSARDPGLASYNEQFF. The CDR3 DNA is TGCAGTGCCAGAGATCCGGGACTAGCGTCTTACAATGAGCAGTTCTTC.

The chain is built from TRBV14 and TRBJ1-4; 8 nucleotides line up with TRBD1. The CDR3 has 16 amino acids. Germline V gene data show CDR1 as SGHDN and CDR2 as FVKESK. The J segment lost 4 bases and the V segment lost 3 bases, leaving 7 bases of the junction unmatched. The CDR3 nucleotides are TGTGCCAGCAGCCACGGACAGGGACAGTATAATGAAAAACTGTTTTTT. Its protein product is CASSHGQGQYNEKLFF.

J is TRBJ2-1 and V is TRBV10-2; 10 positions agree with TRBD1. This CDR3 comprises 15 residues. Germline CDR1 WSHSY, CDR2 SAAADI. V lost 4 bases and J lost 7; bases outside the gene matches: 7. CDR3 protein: CASSATGTGVNEQFF. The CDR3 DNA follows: TGCGCCAGCAGTGCAACCGGGACAGGGGTGAATGAGCAGTTCTTC.

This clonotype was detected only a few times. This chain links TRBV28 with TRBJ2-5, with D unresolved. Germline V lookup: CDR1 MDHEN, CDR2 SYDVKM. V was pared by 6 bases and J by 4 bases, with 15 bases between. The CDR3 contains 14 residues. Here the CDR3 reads CASSDRVLRETQYF. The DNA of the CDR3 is TGTGCCAGCAGCGACCGGGTCCTAAGAGAGACCCAGTACTTC.

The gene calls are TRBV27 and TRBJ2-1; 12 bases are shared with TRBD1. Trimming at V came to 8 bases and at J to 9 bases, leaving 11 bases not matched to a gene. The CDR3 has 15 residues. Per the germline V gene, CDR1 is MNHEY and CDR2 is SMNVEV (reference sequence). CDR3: CASLRGGTGGLEQFF. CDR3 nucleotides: TGTGCCAGCCTGAGGGGGGGGACAGGGGGCCTTGAGCAGTTCTTC.

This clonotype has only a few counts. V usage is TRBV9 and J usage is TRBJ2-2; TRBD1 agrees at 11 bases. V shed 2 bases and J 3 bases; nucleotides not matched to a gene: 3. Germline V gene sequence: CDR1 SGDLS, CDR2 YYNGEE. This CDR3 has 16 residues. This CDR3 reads CASSVRTGGDTGELFF. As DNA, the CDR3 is TGTGCCAGCAGCGTGAGGACAGGGGGCGACACCGGGGAGCTGTTTTTT.

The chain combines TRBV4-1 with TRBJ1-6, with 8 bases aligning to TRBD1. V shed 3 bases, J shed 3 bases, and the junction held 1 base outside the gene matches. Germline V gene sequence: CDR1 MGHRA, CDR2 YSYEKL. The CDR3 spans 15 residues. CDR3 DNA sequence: TGCGCCAGCAGCCAGGGACAGGTCTATAATTCACCCCTCCACTTT. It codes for CASSQGQVYNSPLHF.

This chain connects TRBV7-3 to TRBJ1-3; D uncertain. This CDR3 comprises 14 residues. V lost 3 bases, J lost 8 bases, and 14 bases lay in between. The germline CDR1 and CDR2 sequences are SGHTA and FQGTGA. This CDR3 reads CASSFLGPGDTIYF. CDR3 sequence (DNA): TGTGCCAGCAGCTTTCTAGGACCGGGAGACACCATATATTTT.